The present entry profiles one T cell receptor beta chain with its context. Its antigen is undetermined. Germline V lookup: CDR1 SQVTM, CDR2 ANQGSEA. V was clipped by 7 bases and J by 7 bases; unmatched bases: 7. This CDR3 is 12 amino acids long. These data come from a study of cytomegalovirus exposure and HLA in healthy donors. Study observations and caveats: TRBV6-2, TRBV6-3 and other indistinguishable V segments were excluded. Donor immune exposure was known only as CMV serostatus. Researchers catalogued over 150 TCR beta chains as cytomegalovirus-associated.

The PCR was carried out with 60 Vbeta primers and 13 Jbeta primers. Sequenced by immunoSEQ multiplex PCR; TCRdb stores in-frame clones only, minus some. The sample shows roughly 120,000 clones, 65% to 75% of them seen only once. The receptor's source is a man between 40 and 49 years old in good health and CMV-seropositive. The sequencing sample was made of PBMCs. The chain joins TRBV29-1 to TRBJ1-2, with TRBD1 matching 9 bases. For the CDR3, the DNA is TGCAGCGCGATACAGGGGGCAGGTGGCTACACCTTC. The encoded protein is CSAIQGAGGYTF.